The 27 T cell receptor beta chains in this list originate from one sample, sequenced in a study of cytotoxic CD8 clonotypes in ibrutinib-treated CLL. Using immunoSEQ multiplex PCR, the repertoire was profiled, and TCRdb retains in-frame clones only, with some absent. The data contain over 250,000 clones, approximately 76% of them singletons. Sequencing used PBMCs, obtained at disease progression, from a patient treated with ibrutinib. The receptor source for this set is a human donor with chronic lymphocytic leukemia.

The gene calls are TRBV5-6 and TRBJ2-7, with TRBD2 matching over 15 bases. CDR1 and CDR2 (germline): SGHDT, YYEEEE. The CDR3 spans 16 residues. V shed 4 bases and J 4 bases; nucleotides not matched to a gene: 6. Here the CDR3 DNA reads TGTGCCAGCAGCCCCCGAGGACTAGCGGGAGGGTACGAGCAGTACTTC. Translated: CASSPRGLAGGYEQYF.

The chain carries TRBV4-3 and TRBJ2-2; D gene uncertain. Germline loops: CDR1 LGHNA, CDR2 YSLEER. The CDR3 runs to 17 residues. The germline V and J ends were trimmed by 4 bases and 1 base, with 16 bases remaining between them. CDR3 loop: CASSPRGGSLNTGELFF. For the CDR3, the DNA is TGCGCCAGCAGCCCTCGAGGCGGATCGTTGAACACCGGGGAGCTGTTTTTT.

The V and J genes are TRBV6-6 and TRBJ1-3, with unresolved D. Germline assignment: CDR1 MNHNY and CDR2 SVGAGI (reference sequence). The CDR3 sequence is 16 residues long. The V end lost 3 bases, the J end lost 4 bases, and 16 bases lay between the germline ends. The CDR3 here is CASSYVLGVEGNTIYF. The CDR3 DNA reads TGTGCCAGCAGTTATGTTTTGGGTGTAGAAGGAAACACCATATATTTT.

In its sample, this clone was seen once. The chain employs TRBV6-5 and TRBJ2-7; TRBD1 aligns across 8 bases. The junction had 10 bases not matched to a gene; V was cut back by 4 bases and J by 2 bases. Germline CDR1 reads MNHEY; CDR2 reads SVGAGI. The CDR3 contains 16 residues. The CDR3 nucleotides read TGTGCCAGCAGTTCAGACCCGGGACAGGAGACCTACGAGCAGTACTTC. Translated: CASSSDPGQETYEQYF.

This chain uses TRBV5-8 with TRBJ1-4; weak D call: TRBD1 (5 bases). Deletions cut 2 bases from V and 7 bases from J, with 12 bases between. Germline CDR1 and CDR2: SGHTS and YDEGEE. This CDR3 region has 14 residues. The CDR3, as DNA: TGTGCCAGCAGCTTTAGGGGACCGAGTGAAAAACTGTTTTTT. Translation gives CASSFRGPSEKLFF.

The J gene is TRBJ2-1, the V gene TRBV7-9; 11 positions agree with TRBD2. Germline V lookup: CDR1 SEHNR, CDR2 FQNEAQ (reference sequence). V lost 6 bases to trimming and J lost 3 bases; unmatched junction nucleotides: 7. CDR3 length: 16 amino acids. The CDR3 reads CASSPSSGGNYNEQFF. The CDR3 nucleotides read TGTGCCAGCAGTCCGTCTAGCGGGGGGAACTACAATGAGCAGTTCTTC.

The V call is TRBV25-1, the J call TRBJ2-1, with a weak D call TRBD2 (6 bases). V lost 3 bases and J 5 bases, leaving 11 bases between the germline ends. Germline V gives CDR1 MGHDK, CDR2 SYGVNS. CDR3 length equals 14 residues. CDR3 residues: CASSDWGDNNEQFF. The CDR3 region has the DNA TGTGCCAGCAGTGATTGGGGGGATAACAATGAGCAGTTCTTC.

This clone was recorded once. This chain's CDR3 is CASSFTPAEKLFF. The CDR3 DNA sequence: TGTGCCAGCAGCTTTACACCAGCTGAAAAACTGTTTTTT. The genes are TRBV11-2 and TRBJ1-4; no definite D call. V shed 3 bases and J shed 7 bases, with 9 bases lying between them. The CDR3 totals 13 residues. Germline values: CDR1 SGHAT, CDR2 FQNNGV.

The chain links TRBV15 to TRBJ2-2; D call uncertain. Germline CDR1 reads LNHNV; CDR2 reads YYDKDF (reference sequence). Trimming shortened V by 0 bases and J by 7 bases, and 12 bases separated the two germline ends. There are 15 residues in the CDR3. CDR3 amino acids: CATSRDLEFGGELFF. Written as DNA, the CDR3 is TGTGCCACCAGCAGAGATTTGGAATTCGGCGGGGAGCTGTTTTTT.

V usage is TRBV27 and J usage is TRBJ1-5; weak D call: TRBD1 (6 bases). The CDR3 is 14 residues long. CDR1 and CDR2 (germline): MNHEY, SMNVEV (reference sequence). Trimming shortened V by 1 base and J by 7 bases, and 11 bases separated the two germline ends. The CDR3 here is CASSLWAGDQPQHF. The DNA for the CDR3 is TGTGCCAGCAGTTTATGGGCAGGGGACCAGCCCCAGCATTTT.

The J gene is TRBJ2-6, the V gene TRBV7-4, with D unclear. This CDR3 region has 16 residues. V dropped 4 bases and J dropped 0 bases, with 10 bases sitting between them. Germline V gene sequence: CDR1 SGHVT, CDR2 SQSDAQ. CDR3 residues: CASSSTRNSGANVLTF. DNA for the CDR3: TGTGCCAGCAGCTCAACTCGGAACTCTGGGGCCAACGTCCTGACTTTC.

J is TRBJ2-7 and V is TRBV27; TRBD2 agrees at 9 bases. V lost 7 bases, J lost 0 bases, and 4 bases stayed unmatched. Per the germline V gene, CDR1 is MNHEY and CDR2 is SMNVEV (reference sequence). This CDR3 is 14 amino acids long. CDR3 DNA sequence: TGTGCCAGCATGAATAGCGGGAGCTCCTACGAGCAGTACTTC. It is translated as CASMNSGSSYEQYF.

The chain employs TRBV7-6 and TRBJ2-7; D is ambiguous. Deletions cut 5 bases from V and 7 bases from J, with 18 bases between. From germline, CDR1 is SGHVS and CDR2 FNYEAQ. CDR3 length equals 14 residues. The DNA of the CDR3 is TGTGCCAGCAGCCCAAGGACGGATTATGGGGAGCAGTACTTC. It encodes CASSPRTDYGEQYF.

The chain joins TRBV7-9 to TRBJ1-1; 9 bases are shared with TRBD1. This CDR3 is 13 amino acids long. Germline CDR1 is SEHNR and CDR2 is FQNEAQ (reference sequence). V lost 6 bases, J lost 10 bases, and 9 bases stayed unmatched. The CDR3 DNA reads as TGTGCCAGCAGTCGCGGACAGGGGACCGCAGCTTTCTTT. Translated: CASSRGQGTAAFF. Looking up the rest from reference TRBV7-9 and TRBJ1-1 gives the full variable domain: DTGVSQNPRHKITKRGQNVTFRCDPISEHNRLYWYRQTLGQGPEFLTYFQNEAQLEKSRLLSDRFSAERPKGSFSTLEIQRTEQGDSAMYLCASSRGQGTAAFFGQGTRLTVV.

As DNA, the CDR3 is TGTGCCAGTGGCGACAGGTACCAAGAGACCCAGTACTTC. It codes for CASGDRYQETQYF. The chain has TRBV9 and TRBJ2-5; D perhaps matches TRBD1 (6 bases). This CDR3 is 13 amino acids long. Germline V CDR1 and CDR2: SGDLS, YYNGEE. Trimming left V 8 bases short and J 0 bases short, with 11 bases between.

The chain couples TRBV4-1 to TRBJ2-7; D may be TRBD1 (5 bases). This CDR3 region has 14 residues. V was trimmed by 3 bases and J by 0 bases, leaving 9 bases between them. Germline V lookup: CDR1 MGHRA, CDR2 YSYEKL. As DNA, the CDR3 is TGCGCCAGCAGCCACAGACAGAGCTCCTACGAGCAGTACTTC. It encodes CASSHRQSSYEQYF.

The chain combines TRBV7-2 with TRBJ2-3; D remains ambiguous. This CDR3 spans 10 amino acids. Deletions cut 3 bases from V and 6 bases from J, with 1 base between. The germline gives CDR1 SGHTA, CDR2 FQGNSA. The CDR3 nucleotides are TGTGCCAGCAGCTTCGATACGCAGTATTTT. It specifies CASSFDTQYF. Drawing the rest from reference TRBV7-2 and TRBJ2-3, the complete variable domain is GAGVSQSPSNKVTEKGKDVELRCDPISGHTALYWYRQSLGQGLEFLIYFQGNSAPDKSGLPSDRFSAERTGGSVSTLTIQRTQQEDSAVYLCASSFDTQYFGPGTRLTVL.

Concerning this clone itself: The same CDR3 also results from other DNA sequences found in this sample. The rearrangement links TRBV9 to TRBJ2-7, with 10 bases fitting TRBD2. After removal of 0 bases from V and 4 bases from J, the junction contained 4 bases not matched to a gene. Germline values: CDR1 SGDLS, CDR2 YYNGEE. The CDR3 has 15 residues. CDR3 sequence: CASSVGSGGLYEQYF. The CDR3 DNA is TGTGCCAGCAGCGTAGGTAGCGGGGGGCTTTACGAGCAGTACTTC. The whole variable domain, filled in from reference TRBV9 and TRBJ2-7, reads DSGVTQTPKHLITATGQRVTLRCSPRSGDLSVYWYQQSLDQGLQFLIQYYNGEERAKGNILERFSAQQFPDLHSELNLSSLELGDSALYFCASSVGSGGLYEQYFGPGTRLTVT.

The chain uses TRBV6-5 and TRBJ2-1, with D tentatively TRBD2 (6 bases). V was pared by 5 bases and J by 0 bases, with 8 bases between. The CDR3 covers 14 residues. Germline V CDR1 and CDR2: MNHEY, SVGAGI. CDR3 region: CASSPRGSYNEQFF. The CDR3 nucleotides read TGTGCCAGCAGTCCGCGGGGCTCCTACAATGAGCAGTTCTTC.

Here the CDR3 DNA reads TGTGCCAGCAGTTACTCACACAGGGGCAATCAGCCCCAGCATTTT. It is translated as CASSYSHRGNQPQHF. The genes are TRBV6-5 and TRBJ1-5; D may be TRBD1 (6 bases). Trimming cost V 0 bases and J 2 bases, with 8 bases left between them. The length of the CDR3 is 15 residues. From germline, CDR1 is MNHEY and CDR2 SVGAGI.

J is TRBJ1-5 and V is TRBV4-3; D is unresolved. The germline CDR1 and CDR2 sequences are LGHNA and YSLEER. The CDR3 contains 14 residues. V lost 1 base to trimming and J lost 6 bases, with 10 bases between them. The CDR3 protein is CASSQVAGVQPQHF. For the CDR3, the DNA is TGCGCCAGCAGCCAAGTGGCGGGCGTTCAGCCCCAGCATTTT.

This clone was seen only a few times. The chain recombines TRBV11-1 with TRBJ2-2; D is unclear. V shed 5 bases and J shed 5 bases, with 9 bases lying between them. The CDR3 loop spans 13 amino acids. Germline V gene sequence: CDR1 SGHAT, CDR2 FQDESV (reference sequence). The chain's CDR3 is CASSLTRTGELFF. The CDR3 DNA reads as TGTGCCAGCAGCCTGACCAGAACCGGGGAGCTGTTTTTT.

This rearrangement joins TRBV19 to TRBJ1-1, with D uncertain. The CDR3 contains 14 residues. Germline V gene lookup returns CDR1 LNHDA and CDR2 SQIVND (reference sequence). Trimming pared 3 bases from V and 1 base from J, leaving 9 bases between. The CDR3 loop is CASSIRGSNTEAFF. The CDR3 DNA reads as TGTGCCAGTAGTATTCGGGGATCGAACACTGAAGCTTTCTTT.

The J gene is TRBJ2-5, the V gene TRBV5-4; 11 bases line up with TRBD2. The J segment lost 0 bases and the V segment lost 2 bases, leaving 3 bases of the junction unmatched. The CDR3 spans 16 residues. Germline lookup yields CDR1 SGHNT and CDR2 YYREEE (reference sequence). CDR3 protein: CASSLGLAGNQETQYF. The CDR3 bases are TGTGCCAGCAGCTTAGGACTAGCGGGCAACCAAGAGACCCAGTACTTC.

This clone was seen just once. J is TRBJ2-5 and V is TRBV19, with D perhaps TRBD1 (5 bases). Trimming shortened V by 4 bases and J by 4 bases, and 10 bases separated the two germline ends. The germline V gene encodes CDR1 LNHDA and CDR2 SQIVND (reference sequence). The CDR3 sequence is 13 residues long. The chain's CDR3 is CASSTSGLETQYF. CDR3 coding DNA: TGTGCCAGTAGTACCTCAGGGTTAGAGACCCAGTACTTC.

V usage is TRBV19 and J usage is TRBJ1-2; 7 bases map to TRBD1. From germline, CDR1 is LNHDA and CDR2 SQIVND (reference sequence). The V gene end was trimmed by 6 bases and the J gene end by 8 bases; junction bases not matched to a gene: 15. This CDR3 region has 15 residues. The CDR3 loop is CASRWTGSWLRGYTF. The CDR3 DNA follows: TGTGCCAGTAGATGGACAGGCTCTTGGTTACGCGGCTACACCTTC.

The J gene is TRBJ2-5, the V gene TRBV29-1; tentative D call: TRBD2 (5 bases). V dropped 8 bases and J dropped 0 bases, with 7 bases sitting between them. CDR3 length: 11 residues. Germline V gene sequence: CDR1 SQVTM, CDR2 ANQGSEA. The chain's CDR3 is CSLGNQETQYF. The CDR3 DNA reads TGCAGCCTCGGGAACCAAGAGACCCAGTACTTC.